This TCR beta chain is from a study of long-term antiretroviral therapy in people with HIV (dated 2022 in TCRdb). For context, the study as a whole: The earliest samples were collected about a decade before the 2015 WHO recommendation for immediate ART, when ART was typically delayed until CD4 counts fell. Eleven of the 30 participants with HIV were female. No cross-contamination during QIAcube processing was shown when test extractions of a monoclonal T-cell line were performed alongside approximately 32 polyclonal samples. A total of about 190 cryopreserved PBMC samples were contributed to the cohort by 30 adults with confirmed HIV infection, with samples collected serially over a mean of approximately six years (range 1-12). Whether ART initiation and durable HIV suppression were associated with changes in peripheral blood TRB repertoire composition and diversity was tested in a retrospective serial study. Summary of the overall study and its limitations: Because PBMC availability was limited, only the TCR beta chain was sequenced, with no alpha chain pairing. Because pre-ART samples had limited cell numbers, unsorted PBMC were profiled rather than sorted CD4+ and CD8+ T cells. Compared with controls, HIV repertoires had narrower CDR3 length ranges, and the network structure pointed to an antigen-experienced repertoire that shifted only slightly toward naive after ART. At every time point, the repertoire was dominated by expanded TRB clones first identified before ART initiation, although this dominance fluctuated and, in many PLHIV, declined after ART. Starting ART was linked to a significant rise in TRB diversity, yet even after long-term ART the diversity remained significantly lower than in transplant donor controls. The samples span the years 2004 to 2017, and the ART regimens used may be less effective than current regimens. Inferences about post-ART repertoire changes were limited because no data were available on ART adherence, viral resistance or therapy changes.

A word on this clone: The antigen it binds to is not known. Qualities for individual bases were not recorded, and no much larger clone is one base off.

Inclusion was restricted to participants for whom at least one PBMC sample before ART initiation and at least two post-ART samples were available. Treatment was received in the United States of America by all participants with HIV. Before DNA extraction, cryopreserved samples of about 0.95-10 million PBMC were thawed and then washed. At the time of the earliest PBMC sample for each participant with HIV, ages ranged from about 20 to 54 years. Each participant contributed PBMC samples from 1-4 timepoints before ART initiation and 2-8 timepoints after ART initiation, with a median of 7 samples. Serial HIV viral load, CD4+ T-cell count, ART history and demographic data were obtained for every participant. Using a Qiagen kit on a QIAcube, genomic DNA was extracted from unsorted PBMC, with samples processed in batches of 12. The germline V gene (reference sequence) supplies CDR1 SGHNT and CDR2 YYREEE. Trimming at the junction amounts to 10 bases on V and 0 bases on J, and the germline ends lie 11 bases apart. The CDR3, cysteine through phenylalanine, is 14 amino acids long. Just the 42-base CDR3 DNA is kept, in frame starting at base 1.

The immunoSEQ hsTCRB v3.0 assay was used at survey level resolution to sequence the TRB variable region. A depth of about 35,000-55,000 T-cell genomes per sample was targeted for TRB sequencing. Pooled TRB libraries were sequenced on an Illumina MiSeq with a v3 150-cycle kit. The paper's data handling went like this. Analysis of repertoires was carried out in R inside a reproducible Nextflow workflow spanning QC, data transformation and analysis. LymphoSeq2, an R package for exploring AIRR-Seq data, was used to implement the custom analyses. Several samples that produced fewer than 5000 total TRB sequences were removed, so 190 or so HIV repertoires were analyzed. Among the approximately 200 retained HIV repertoires, fewer than 65 were collected before ART initiation and 120 to 140 after ART initiation. Repertoires were downsampled to 5000 TRB nucleotide sequences, and summary statistics were averaged over 100 downsampling iterations. Only TRB sequences with CDR3 regions of at least seven amino acids were retained for analysis. A Shannon entropy-derived clonality score and the Gini coefficient were used to measure diversity. Repertoire networks linked the top 5000 CDR3 amino acid sequences whenever two sequences differed by an edit distance of one. For TRB CDR3 amino acid sequences, antigen specificity groups and MHC restriction were predicted with GLIPH2. Known CMV, EBV, HIV or tissue antigen associations were flagged by matching CDR3 amino acid sequences against VDJdb and McPAS-TCR. Pre-ART, post-ART and control groups were compared with Wilcoxon signed-rank tests and Holm-Bonferroni correction. In its TCRdb copy, this immuneACCESS table keeps in-frame sequences only and misses some clones. Where compared with another copy, unresolved V genes explain less than half of these, and the others have no known cause. Clone size and V and J calls were adopted from that table, with D and trimming inferred from the DNA. The sample data list about 20,000 clones, and roughly 84% of these were observed just once. Approximately 11% of the sample goes to the ten largest clones.

The rearranged segments are TRBV5-4 and TRBJ2-6; D gene: possibly TRBD2, on 5 matching bases. The source material was unsorted PBMCs, sampled 2.4 years after starting antiretroviral therapy. The origin of this receptor is a man aged 40-49 years with HIV. The CDR3 protein sequence reads: CAGRDSSGANVLTF. The nucleotides read TGTGCCGGACGGGATTCCTCTGGGGCCAACGTCCTGACTTTC.